Each of the 30 T cell receptor beta chains below was sequenced from the same sample in a study of breast tumors, draining lymph nodes, adjacent tissues. TCRdb reanalysed the multiplex PCR reads using MiXCR and keeps one entry per CDR3 protein. The sample includes 250,000 or so distinct CDR3 sequences, 30% to 35% seen only once; the top ten take roughly 1.1%. Breast cancer patients provided tissue from their axillary draining lymph nodes. Sequenced material: axillary lymph node tissue. The origin of the receptors is a female donor with breast cancer. Some clones in this sample may be carry-over from other donors' samples.

There are a few counts of this clonotype. A single base separates this from a much larger clone, so it may be a read error. The gene calls are TRBV20-1 and TRBJ2-5; D could derive from TRBD1 or TRBD2 (5 bases each). V lost 6 bases, J lost 7 bases, and 21 bases lay in between. The CDR3 is 14 residues long. Germline-derived CDR1 and CDR2 are DFQATT and SNEGSKA (reference sequence). The CDR3 coding sequence is TGCAGTGCGGACGGACTGGGGGTTGAGGCGACCCAGTACTTC. Residues: CSADGLGVEATQYF.

In its sample, this clonotype was seen many times. The chain uses TRBV9 and TRBJ1-5; 7 bases line up with TRBD1. The CDR3 runs 15 residues. From germline, CDR1 is SGDLS and CDR2 YYNGEE. After removal of 6 bases from V and 4 bases from J, the junction contained 10 bases not matched to a gene. DNA of the CDR3: TGTGCCAGCATTCATCCAGTGGGACAGAATCAGCCCCAGCATTTT. Amino acids: CASIHPVGQNQPQHF.

The chain is built from TRBV25-1 and TRBJ1-3; tentative D call: TRBD1 (5 bases). With 5 bases removed from V and 0 bases from J, the gap between germline ends came to 17 bases. The CDR3 runs 17 residues. The germline CDR1 and CDR2 sequences are MGHDK and SYGVNS. In DNA form, the CDR3 reads TGTGCCAGCAGTTTCCCACGGGGGGACTTCTCTGGAAACACCATATATTTT. As protein: CASSFPRGDFSGNTIYF.

Note on this clonotype: One end of the junction varies from germline; a read error may be responsible. V and J are TRBV2 and TRBJ1-4; D perhaps matches TRBD1 (5 bases). Per germline, CDR1 SNHLY and CDR2 FYNNEI. The CDR3 contains 13 residues. The chain's CDR3 is CSSRKGVNEKLFF. Here the CDR3 DNA reads TGTTCCAGCAGAAAAGGGGTAAACGAAAAACTGTTTTTT.

Ten or more counts support this clonotype. V is TRBV19 and J is TRBJ2-3, with 8 bases matching TRBD2. This CDR3 contains 17 residues. Germline V gene sequence: CDR1 LNHDA, CDR2 SQIVND (reference sequence). Unmatched junction bases numbered 10, after V lost 1 base and J lost 4 bases. CDR3 region: CASSIGGLAGLADTQYF. CDR3 sequence (DNA): TGTGCCAGTAGTATAGGGGGCCTAGCGGGCCTTGCAGATACGCAGTATTTT.

Turning to this clonotype: Here the CDR3 omits its conserved ending phenylalanine or tryptophan, so a read error is the likely source. The chain couples TRBV7-6 to TRBJ1-1; 8 nucleotides agree with TRBD1. V lost 1 base to trimming and J lost 0 bases; unmatched junction nucleotides: 10. The CDR3 contains 18 residues. In germline, CDR1 is SGHVS, CDR2 FNYEAQ. The CDR3 nucleotides are TGTGCCAGCAGCTTAGTACGTACAGGGGGGGTGGTGAACACTGAAGCTTTCCTT. It specifies CASSLVRTGGVVNTEAFL.

The chain carries TRBV6-6 and TRBJ2-3; 8 positions agree with TRBD2. Germline V gene sequence: CDR1 MNHNY, CDR2 SVGAGI (reference sequence). The CDR3 sequence is 15 residues long. V was pared by 5 bases and J by 14 bases, with 18 bases of the junction left unmatched. CDR3 residues: CASSPIGTRTTRGYF. CDR3 sequence (DNA): TGTGCCAGCAGTCCGATCGGGACTAGGACAACTCGGGGGTATTTT.

This clonotype was counted only a few times. The chain has TRBV28 and TRBJ1-2; D not resolved. The V end was cut by 3 bases, the J end by 4 bases, with 9 bases between. CDR3 size: 13 residues. CDR1 is MDHEN, CDR2 SYDVKM, per germline. The CDR3 region is CASSFVAVYGYTF. The CDR3 coding sequence is TGTGCCAGCAGTTTTGTGGCAGTCTATGGCTACACCTTC.

In this sample, this clonotype turned up many times. The chain is built from TRBV20-1 and TRBJ1-2, with D uncertain. The CDR3 is 15 residues long. Germline CDR1 DFQATT, CDR2 SNEGSKA (reference sequence). V was shortened by 3 bases and J by 0 bases, with 14 bases between the two germline ends. CDR3 bases: TGCAGTGCTAGCCCCTCTCGAGCTTCTAACTATGGCTACACCTTC. Residues: CSASPSRASNYGYTF.

This clonotype was seen many times. This chain connects TRBV20-1 to TRBJ1-2, with D perhaps TRBD1 (5 bases). Germline V lookup: CDR1 DFQATT, CDR2 SNEGSKA (reference sequence). CDR3 length: 13 amino acids. Trimming pared 6 bases from V and 8 bases from J, leaving 19 bases between. The CDR3 nucleotides are TGCAGTGCAAGAAGGGACGGAGGGCAAGGCTACACCTTC. Protein product: CSARRDGGQGYTF.

A note on this clonotype: A much larger clone lies a single base off, so this may be a read error. The chain couples TRBV5-4 to TRBJ2-1, with D tentatively TRBD1 or TRBD2 (5 bases each). The CDR3 length is 12 residues. Germline CDR1 is SGHNT and CDR2 is YYREEE (reference sequence). V lost 7 bases and J 9 bases, leaving 14 bases between the germline ends. The CDR3 protein is CASGDGKTEQFF. The CDR3 DNA is TGTGCCAGCGGGGACGGGAAGACTGAGCAGTTCTTC.

This clonotype was picked up many times. The chain links TRBV19 to TRBJ1-5; D is unclear. V lost 3 bases and J 0 bases, leaving 18 bases between the germline ends. Germline-derived CDR1 and CDR2 are LNHDA and SQIVND (reference sequence). The CDR3 has 18 amino acids. CDR3 sequence reads: CASSIVASIGISNQPQHF. In nucleotides, the CDR3 is TGTGCCAGTAGTATTGTGGCTTCAATCGGTATTAGCAATCAGCCCCAGCATTTT.

This clonotype occurred many times. This sequence joins TRBV11-2 and TRBJ1-6; D is undetermined. This CDR3 is 13 amino acids long. The V gene lost 0 bases and the J gene lost 10 bases, with 7 bases spanning the gap. Germline V gives CDR1 SGHAT, CDR2 FQNNGV. The CDR3: CASSLDLGSPLHF. As DNA, the CDR3 is TGTGCCAGCAGCTTAGATCTAGGCTCACCCCTCCACTTT. Looking up the rest from reference TRBV11-2 and TRBJ1-6 gives the full variable domain: EAGVAQSPRYKIIEKRQSVAFWCNPISGHATLYWYQQILGQGPKLLIQFQNNGVVDDSQLPKDRFSAERLKGVDSTLKIQPAKLEDSAVYLCASSLDLGSPLHFGNGTRLTVT.

This clonotype showed up just a few times. In nucleotides, the CDR3 is TGTGCCATTTTCCTTACAGTCGGTTATTACGAGCAGTACTTC. Encoded protein: CAIFLTVGYYEQYF. The chain couples TRBV12-1 to TRBJ2-7. TRBV12-1 is assigned pseudogene status. The CDR3 runs 14 residues.

This clonotype was detected many times. This chain uses TRBV20-1 with TRBJ2-5; TRBD2 matches 7 bases. V lost 6 bases to trimming and J lost 7 bases; unmatched junction nucleotides: 8. Per the germline V gene, CDR1 is DFQATT and CDR2 is SNEGSKA (reference sequence). The CDR3 has 12 amino acids. CDR3 nucleotide sequence: TGCAGTGCGTATCGAGGGGAGGGGACCCAGTACTTC. Its translation: CSAYRGEGTQYF.

The V gene is TRBV20-1, the J gene TRBJ2-7; D perhaps matches TRBD2 (6 bases). This CDR3 contains 15 residues. Germline V gives CDR1 DFQATT, CDR2 SNEGSKA (reference sequence). Trimming took off 0 bases at V and 1 base at J, with 13 bases between the two ends. The CDR3 is CSARDPGTFSYEQYF. In DNA, the CDR3 is TGCAGTGCTAGAGATCCCGGGACTTTTTCCTACGAGCAGTACTTC.

This sequence joins TRBV6-6 and TRBJ2-1, with TRBD2 matching 10 bases. The CDR3 is made up of 16 amino acids. In germline, CDR1 is MNHNY, CDR2 SVGAGI (reference sequence). Germline trimming cut 6 bases from V and 6 bases from J; bases unmatched to any gene: 11. CDR3 nucleotide sequence: TGTGCCAGCAGGGACTCCCTAGCGGGAGTAAGCAATGAGCAGTTCTTC. Its protein is CASRDSLAGVSNEQFF.

In its sample, this clonotype was seen many times. The J gene is TRBJ2-3, the V gene TRBV15; D is uncertain. This CDR3 is built from 16 residues. V gave up 3 bases and J gave up 3 bases, with 16 bases separating them. CDR1 is LNHNV, CDR2 YYDKDF, per germline (reference sequence). The CDR3 sequence: CATSREPVLLTDTQYF. CDR3 sequence (DNA): TGTGCCACCAGCAGGGAACCGGTACTTCTAACAGATACGCAGTATTTT.

This clonotype was seen at least ten times. The chain couples TRBV19 to TRBJ1-5; D is unresolved. The CDR3 has 16 amino acids. Trimming stripped 0 bases from V and 7 bases from J, with 16 bases between. Germline CDR1 and CDR2: LNHDA and SQIVND (reference sequence). CDR3 in amino acids: CASSIDLREVGQPQHF. In DNA, the CDR3 is TGTGCCAGTAGTATAGATCTAAGGGAGGTAGGCCAGCCCCAGCATTTT.

To note about this clonotype: A much larger clonotype is one base distant, so this may be a read error. The chain couples TRBV2 to TRBJ2-7; no clear D. Trimming removed 6 bases from V and 1 base from J, with 10 bases in between. Germline loops: CDR1 SNHLY, CDR2 FYNNEI. The CDR3 has 13 residues. The chain's CDR3 is CASSVDRSYEQYF. CDR3 bases: TGTGCCAGCAGCGTAGACCGATCCTACGAGCAGTACTTC. The full variable domain, with the rest looked up from reference TRBV2 and TRBJ2-7, is EPEVTQTPSHQVTQMGQEVILRCVPISNHLYFYWYRQILGQKVEFLVSFYNNEISEKSEIFDDQFSVERPDGSNFTLKIRSTKLEDSAMYFCASSVDRSYEQYFGPGTRLTVT.

This clonotype was observed many times. The chain recombines TRBV2 with TRBJ1-2, with TRBD1 matching 8 bases. The germline CDR1 and CDR2 sequences are SNHLY and FYNNEI. The length of the CDR3 is 13 residues. Trimming took 7 bases from V and 7 from J; bases not matched to a gene: 8. The CDR3 bases are TGTGCCAGCACCCTAGGACAGGGATTTGGCTACACCTTC. Amino acid sequence: CASTLGQGFGYTF.

The rearrangement uses TRBV28 and TRBJ2-5; 9 nucleotides agree with TRBD2. The CDR3 length is 18 residues. Looked up from germline, CDR1 is MDHEN and CDR2 is SYDVKM. Trimming cost V 5 bases and J 5 bases; bases outside gene matches: 18. The CDR3 DNA sequence: TGTGCCAGCAGTCCTAAGGGAGGACTAGCGCTGTTTGGGGAGACCCAGTACTTC. Protein sequence: CASSPKGGLALFGETQYF.

About this clonotype itself: This may stem from a read error, because a much larger clone lies one nucleotide away. The rearrangement uses TRBV20-1 and TRBJ1-4; D possibly corresponds to TRBD1 (5 bases). Per the germline V gene, CDR1 is DFQATT and CDR2 is SNEGSKA (reference sequence). The CDR3 covers 13 residues. The CDR3 nucleotides are TGCAGTGCTAGCGCAGGGTCTAATGAAACACTGTTTTTT. It encodes CSASAGSNETLFF.

The table lists this clonotype with a count of one. Given a much more abundant clone one base away, this may be a read error. CDR3 loop: CASTGQGDSGDTF. Written as DNA, the CDR3 is TGTGCCAGCACTGGCCAGGGGGACAGTGGCGACACCTTC. The chain joins TRBV6-6 to TRBJ1-2; TRBD1 agrees at 7 bases. The CDR3 length is 13 residues. CDR1 is MNHNY, CDR2 SVGAGI, per germline (reference sequence).

The table lists this clonotype with many counts. The chain uses TRBV12-3 or TRBV12-4 and TRBJ2-2; 8 positions match TRBD2. CDR3 length: 15 residues. Losses at the gene ends were 7 bases for V and 1 base for J; bases not matched to a gene: 5. The CDR3 sequence: CASTITSGNTGELFF. CDR3 in DNA: TGTGCCAGCACCATCACTAGCGGGAACACCGGGGAGCTGTTTTTT.

The V gene is TRBV7-6, the J gene TRBJ2-3, with 11 bases lining up with TRBD2. V dropped 2 bases and J dropped 2; count of bases not matched to a gene: 15. Germline V gene sequence: CDR1 SGHVS, CDR2 FNYEAQ. This CDR3 comprises 20 residues. This CDR3 reads CASSLRGTSGRRIYTDTQYF. CDR3 bases: TGTGCCAGCAGCTTACGGGGGACTAGCGGAAGACGAATCTACACAGATACGCAGTATTTT.

The chain combines TRBV10-3 with TRBJ1-1, with D uncertain. CDR3 length: 12 amino acids. Germline V gives CDR1 ENHRY, CDR2 SYGVKD. V lost 4 bases and J 10 bases, leaving 13 bases between the germline ends. The CDR3 protein is CAISAVRVGAFF. In DNA form, the CDR3 reads TGTGCCATCAGTGCCGTACGGGTAGGAGCTTTCTTT.

This clonotype was detected ten times or more. V and J are TRBV11-3 and TRBJ2-7; no firm D call. The CDR3 is 17 amino acids. Trimming pared 0 bases from V and 0 bases from J, leaving 15 bases between. Germline V gene data show CDR1 as SGHNT and CDR2 as YENEEA. The DNA of the CDR3 is TGTGCCAGCAGCTTAGATCGATGGCAGACAAGCTCCTACGAGCAGTACTTC. It specifies CASSLDRWQTSSYEQYF. The variable domain in full, completed from reference TRBV11-3 and TRBJ2-7, reads EAGVVQSPRYKIIEKKQPVAFWCNPISGHNTLYWYLQNLGQGPELLIRYENEEAVDDSQLPKDRFSAERLKGVDSTLKIQPAELGDSAVYLCASSLDRWQTSSYEQYFGPGTRLTVT.

Details on this clonotype: An end of the junction differs from the germline gene, which may be a read error. This chain connects TRBV6-4 to TRBJ1-2, with a possible D match to TRBD1 (5 bases). The CDR3 sequence is 17 residues long. Germline CDR1 is MRHNA and CDR2 is SNTAGT. The CDR3 sequence is CASSHSPLGAGSYGYTF. As DNA, the CDR3 is TGTGCCAGCAGTCACTCCCCTCTCGGGGCCGGTAGCTATGGCTACACCTTC.

The V gene is TRBV25-1, the J gene TRBJ1-4; TRBD1 agrees at 9 bases. Germline CDR1 and CDR2: MGHDK and SYGVNS. V gave up 0 bases and J gave up 7 bases; unmatched junction bases: 9. The CDR3 consists of 17 residues. As DNA, the CDR3 is TGTGCCAGCAGTGAATACGGAACAGGGGGCTGGAGTGAAAAACTGTTTTTT. Protein product: CASSEYGTGGWSEKLFF.